This TCR beta chain was captured in a study of T cell responses to AZD1222 COVID-19 vaccine. The germline V gene encodes CDR1 MNHEY and CDR2 SMNVEV (reference sequence). This CDR3 is built from 14 residues. Trimming left V 6 bases short and J 0 bases short, with 11 bases between. About this clone: Its antigen is unidentified.

Notes on the study in general: Spike-specific TCR breadth and depth rose after two AZD1222 doses. Scientists sampled the repertoires only once the peak T cell response had passed. Clonal diversity was possibly underestimated; the donors were predominantly white British and more often female. Only a handful of AZD1222 recipients were seropositive at baseline.

The assay was immunoSEQ multiplex PCR, and TCRdb's table has in-frame clones only and misses some. The table records 98,000 or so clones, around 85% of them present only once. The specimen was peripheral blood, collected 28 days after the second AZD1222 dose. The sequence derives from an adult who received the AZD1222 COVID-19 vaccine. V and J are TRBV27 and TRBJ2-5, with a possible D match to TRBD1 (5 bases). In nucleotides, the CDR3 is TGTGCCAGCAGCAGGGCTTCCAACCAAGAGACCCAGTACTTC. This gives the protein CASSRASNQETQYF.